This is a list of T cell receptor beta chains from one sample in a study of beta chain features in type 1 diabetes. Assay used: immunoSEQ multiplex PCR; TCRdb lists only in-frame clones, some missing. Among 200,000 to 250,000 clones listed, 9.6% were seen once. Sequences were obtained from naive CD4+ T cells from blood. These TCRs come from a woman aged 18-29 years in good health. CDR3s include the opening cysteine and the closing phenylalanine or tryptophan. The D gene is left open where the match is weak. The listing skips clone size in some rows; elsewhere it reads once, few, many or a size class.

size: few
J: TRBJ1-2
V: TRBV30
D: TRBD1
DNA: TGTGGACACGGAAGGGGACAGGGGGTATCTAACTATGGCTACACCTTC
CDR3: CGHGRGQGVSNYGYTF

size: -
J: TRBJ2-5
V: TRBV6-5
D: TRBD2
DNA: TGTGCCAGCAGTTACGGGGGCCTAGCGGGGGGGAAGACCCAGTACTTC
CDR3: CASSYGGLAGGKTQYF

size: few
J: TRBJ1-1
V: TRBV19
D: -
DNA: TGTGCCAGTAGTATAGGTGGGGCGAGGACTGAAGCTTTCTTT
CDR3: CASSIGGARTEAFF

size: -
J: TRBJ1-2
V: TRBV6-5
D: -
DNA: TGTGCCAGCAGGTTCCCCGAGGGCTATGGCTACACCTTC
CDR3: CASRFPEGYGYTF

size: few
J: TRBJ2-1
V: TRBV7-9
D: TRBD2
DNA: TGTGCCAGCAGCCCGCCGGGACTAGCGGGCTACAATGAGCAGTTCTTC
CDR3: CASSPPGLAGYNEQFF

size: -
J: TRBJ2-5
V: TRBV29-1
D: TRBD2
DNA: TGCAGCGGGGTGGGGAGGGAAGAGACCCAGTACTTC
CDR3: CSGVGREETQYF

size: -
J: TRBJ1-2
V: TRBV7-2
D: -
DNA: TGTGCCAGCAGCTCCCGTGGACTGAGCAAAGTCTATGGCTACACCTTC
CDR3: CASSSRGLSKVYGYTF

size: -
J: TRBJ2-7
V: TRBV5-4
D: -
DNA: TGTGCCAGCAGCTTGGGAGGCGTCTTATCCTCCTACGAGCAGTACTTC
CDR3: CASSLGGVLSSYEQYF

size: -
J: TRBJ2-5
V: TRBV11-1
D: -
DNA: TGTGCCAGCAGCCCCCTCCCAGGCGTTCCAACTCAAGAGACCCAGTACTTC
CDR3: CASSPLPGVPTQETQYF

size: few
J: TRBJ1-5
V: TRBV7-2
D: TRBD1
DNA: TGTGCCAGCAGCTGGCAGGGGGGCGAGGGTCAGCCCCAGCATTTT
CDR3: CASSWQGGEGQPQHF

size: -
J: TRBJ2-1
V: TRBV9
D: TRBD1
DNA: TGTGCCAGCAGCGTCGGGACAGGGGGACGGGAGCAGTTCTTC
CDR3: CASSVGTGGREQFF

size: -
J: TRBJ1-5
V: TRBV2
D: TRBD1
DNA: TGTGCCAGCAGCGCCGACAGGGGGCGGAAATATCAGCCCCAGCATTTT
CDR3: CASSADRGRKYQPQHF

size: -
J: TRBJ1-6
V: TRBV5-1
D: -
DNA: TGCGCCAGCAGCCCCGAAAGTCTAAATTCACCCCTCCACTTT
CDR3: CASSPESLNSPLHF

size: few
J: TRBJ1-1
V: TRBV6-5
D: -
DNA: TGTGCCAGCAGTTCGCAGATGAACACTGAAGCTTTCTTT
CDR3: CASSSQMNTEAFF

size: -
J: TRBJ2-7
V: TRBV7-3
D: TRBD2
DNA: TGTGCCAGCAGCCCCCGTCGGGGGGACGAGCAGTACTTC
CDR3: CASSPRRGDEQYF

size: -
J: TRBJ2-3
V: TRBV30
D: TRBD2
DNA: TGTGCCTGGAGTCTCGGGGGGACGAACACAGATACGCAGTATTTT
CDR3: CAWSLGGTNTDTQYF

size: -
J: TRBJ1-4
V: TRBV13
D: -
DNA: TGTGCCAGCAGCTTAGGCCAGAGGCCAACTAATGAAAAACTGTTTTTT
CDR3: CASSLGQRPTNEKLFF

size: -
J: TRBJ1-4
V: TRBV5-1
D: -
DNA: TGCGCCAGCGGACTAAGTGGCAGCCGTAATGAAAAACTGTTTTTT
CDR3: CASGLSGSRNEKLFF

size: -
J: TRBJ2-3
V: TRBV7-3
D: TRBD2
DNA: TGTGCCAGCAGCTCCTTGCTAGCGGGGGGGAAAGATACGCAGTATTTT
CDR3: CASSSLLAGGKDTQYF

size: few
J: TRBJ2-6
V: TRBV5-5
D: -
DNA: TGTGCCAGCACTCTGACAGCCTCTGGGGCCAACGTCCTGACTTTC
CDR3: CASTLTASGANVLTF

size: -
J: TRBJ2-7
V: TRBV18
D: -
DNA: TGTGCCAGCTCACCCCTCATAGCTAGTCGCAACGAGCAGTACTTC
CDR3: CASSPLIASRNEQYF

size: -
J: TRBJ2-7
V: TRBV27
D: -
DNA: TGTGCCAGCAGTAGAGCAAAGGGTATCAGGGGCGCGGACTACGAGCAGTACTTC
CDR3: CASSRAKGIRGADYEQYF

size: -
J: TRBJ2-1
V: TRBV11-2
D: TRBD2
DNA: TGTGCCAGCACCTTGCCGGGACTAGCGGGAGACGAGCAGTTCTTC
CDR3: CASTLPGLAGDEQFF

size: few
J: TRBJ1-2
V: TRBV25-1
D: TRBD1
DNA: TGTGCCAGCACCGGACAGGGGGCTTTAGCGGGCTACACCTTC
CDR3: CASTGQGALAGYTF

size: -
J: TRBJ2-5
V: TRBV4-1
D: TRBD2
DNA: TGCGCCAGCAGCCAAGAGCTCAGCGGGAGATCAGAGACCCAGTACTTC
CDR3: CASSQELSGRSETQYF

size: -
J: TRBJ2-2
V: TRBV2
D: -
DNA: TGTGCCAGCACCGATGGGACTCCCGCCGGGGAGCTGTTTTTT
CDR3: CASTDGTPAGELFF

size: few
J: TRBJ2-3
V: TRBV9
D: -
DNA: TGTGCCAGCAGCGTAGAAGTTAGCGGTACGCAGTATTTT
CDR3: CASSVEVSGTQYF

size: few
J: TRBJ1-1
V: TRBV30
D: TRBD1
DNA: TGTGCCTGGAGTGGCCTCACGCCAGGGGGATACACTGAAGCTTTCTTT
CDR3: CAWSGLTPGGYTEAFF

size: few
J: TRBJ2-1
V: TRBV18
D: TRBD1
DNA: TGTGCCAGCTCACCGGGACAGGAAGACTACAATGAGCAGTTCTTC
CDR3: CASSPGQEDYNEQFF